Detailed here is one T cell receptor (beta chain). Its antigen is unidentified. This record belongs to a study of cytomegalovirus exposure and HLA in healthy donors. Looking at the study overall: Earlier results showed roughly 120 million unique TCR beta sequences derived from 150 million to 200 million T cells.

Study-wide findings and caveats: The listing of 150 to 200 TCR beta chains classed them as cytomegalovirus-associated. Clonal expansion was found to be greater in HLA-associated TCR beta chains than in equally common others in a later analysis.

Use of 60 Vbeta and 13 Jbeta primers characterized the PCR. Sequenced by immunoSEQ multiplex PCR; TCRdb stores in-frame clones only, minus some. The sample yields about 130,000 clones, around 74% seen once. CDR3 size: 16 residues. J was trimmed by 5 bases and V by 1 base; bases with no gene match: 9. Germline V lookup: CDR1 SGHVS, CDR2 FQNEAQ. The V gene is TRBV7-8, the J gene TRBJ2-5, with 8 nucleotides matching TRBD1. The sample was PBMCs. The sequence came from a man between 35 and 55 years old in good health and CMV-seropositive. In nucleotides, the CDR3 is TGTGCCAGCAGCTTAGGGACCGCAGGGGGCGGGGAGACCCAGTACTTC. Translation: CASSLGTAGGGETQYF.